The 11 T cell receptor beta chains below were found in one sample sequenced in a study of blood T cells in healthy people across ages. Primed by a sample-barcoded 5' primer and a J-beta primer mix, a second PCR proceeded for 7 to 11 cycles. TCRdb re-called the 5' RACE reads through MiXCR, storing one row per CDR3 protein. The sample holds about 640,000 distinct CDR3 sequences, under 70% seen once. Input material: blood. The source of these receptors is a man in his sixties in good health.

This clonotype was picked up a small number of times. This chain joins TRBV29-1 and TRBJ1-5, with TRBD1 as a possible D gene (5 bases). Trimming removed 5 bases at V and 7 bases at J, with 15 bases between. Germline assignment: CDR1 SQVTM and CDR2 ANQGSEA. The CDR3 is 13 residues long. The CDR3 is CSVLAGLGQPQHF. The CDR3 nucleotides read TGCAGCGTTCTAGCAGGGTTAGGACAGCCCCAGCATTTT.

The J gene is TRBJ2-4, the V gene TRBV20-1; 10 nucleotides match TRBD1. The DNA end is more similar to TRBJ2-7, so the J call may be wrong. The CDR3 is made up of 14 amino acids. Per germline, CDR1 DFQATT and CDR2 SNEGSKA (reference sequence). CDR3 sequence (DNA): TGCAGTGCTAGAGGACAGGGGGCAACGTACGAGCAGTACTTC. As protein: CSARGQGATYEQYF.

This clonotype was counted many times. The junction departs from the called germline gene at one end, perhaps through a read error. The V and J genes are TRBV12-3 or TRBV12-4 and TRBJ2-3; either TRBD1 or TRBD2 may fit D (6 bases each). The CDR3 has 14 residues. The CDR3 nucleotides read TGTGCCAGCAGTTTTAGGGGGGCCGCAGATGCGCAGTATTTT. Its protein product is CASSFRGAADAQYF.

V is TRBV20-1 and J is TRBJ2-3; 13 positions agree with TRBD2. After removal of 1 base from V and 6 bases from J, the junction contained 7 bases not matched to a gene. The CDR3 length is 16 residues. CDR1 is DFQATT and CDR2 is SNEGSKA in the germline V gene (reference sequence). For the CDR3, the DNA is TGCAGTGCTAGAGGGACTAGCGGGGGCCCGAGGGATACGCAGTATTTT. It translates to CSARGTSGGPRDTQYF.

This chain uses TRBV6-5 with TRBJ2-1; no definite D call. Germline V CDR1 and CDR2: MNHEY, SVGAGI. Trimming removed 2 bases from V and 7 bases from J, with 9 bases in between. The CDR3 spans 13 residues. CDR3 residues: CASSYRPKNEQFF. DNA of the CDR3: TGTGCCAGCAGTTACCGGCCTAAGAATGAGCAGTTCTTC.

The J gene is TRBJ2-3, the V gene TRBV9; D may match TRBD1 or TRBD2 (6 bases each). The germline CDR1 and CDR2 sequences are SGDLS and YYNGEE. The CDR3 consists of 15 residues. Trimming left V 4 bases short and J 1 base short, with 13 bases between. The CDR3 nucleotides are TGTGCCAGCAGCACAGGGACTCCCGGCACAGATACGCAGTATTTT. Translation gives CASSTGTPGTDTQYF.

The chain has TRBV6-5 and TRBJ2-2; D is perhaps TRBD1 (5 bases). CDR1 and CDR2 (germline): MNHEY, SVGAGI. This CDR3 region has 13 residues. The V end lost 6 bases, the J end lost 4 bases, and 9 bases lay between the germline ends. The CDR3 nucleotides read TGTGCCAGCAGGGGGCACGGCACCGGGGAGCTGTTTTTT. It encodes CASRGHGTGELFF.

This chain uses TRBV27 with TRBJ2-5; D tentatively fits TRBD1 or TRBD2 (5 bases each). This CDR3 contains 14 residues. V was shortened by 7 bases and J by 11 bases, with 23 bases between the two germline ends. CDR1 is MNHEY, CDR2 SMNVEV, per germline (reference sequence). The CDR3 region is CASKDEGPYNEQYF. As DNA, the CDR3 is TGTGCCAGCAAGGATGAGGGGCCCTACAATGAGCAGTACTTC.

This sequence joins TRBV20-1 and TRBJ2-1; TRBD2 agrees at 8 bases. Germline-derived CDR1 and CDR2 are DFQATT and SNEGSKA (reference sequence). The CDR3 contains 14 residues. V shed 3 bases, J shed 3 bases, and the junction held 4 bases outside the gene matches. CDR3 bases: TGCAGTGCTAGTGATAGCGGGGACTACAATGAGCAGTTCTTC. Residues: CSASDSGDYNEQFF.

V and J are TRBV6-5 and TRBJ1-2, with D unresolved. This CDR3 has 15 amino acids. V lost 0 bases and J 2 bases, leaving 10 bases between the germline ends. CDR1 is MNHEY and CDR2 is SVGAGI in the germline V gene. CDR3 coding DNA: TGTGCCAGCAGTTACTCGGTCCAGAAAAACTATGGCTACACCTTC. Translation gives CASSYSVQKNYGYTF.

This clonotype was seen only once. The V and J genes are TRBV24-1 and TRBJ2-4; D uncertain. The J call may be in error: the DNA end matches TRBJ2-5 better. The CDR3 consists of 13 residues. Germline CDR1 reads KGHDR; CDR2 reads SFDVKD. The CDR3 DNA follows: TGTGCCACCAGTGAAGAAGTACAAGAGACCCAGTACTTC. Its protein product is CATSEEVQETQYF.